This entry lists 21 T cell receptor beta chains sequenced from one sample in a study of vaccination and CD4 T cells after COVID-19. The treatment: roughly 11-day PBMC culture with coronavirus spike peptide pools or control peptides (ViraFEST assay). Their antigens remain unidentified. Cultured CD4+ T-cell DNA underwent Oncomine TCR Beta short-read sequencing. TCRdb used MiXCR to reprocess the PCR reads, holding one entry per CDR3 protein. The sample lists more than 13,000 distinct CDR3 sequences, approximately 55% occurring once. The sequencing used CD4+ T cells from blood, cultured in vitro, collected before SARS-CoV-2 vaccination. The receptors originated from a human donor who had recovered from COVID-19.

This chain links TRBV7-9 with TRBJ1-5; D might be TRBD1 (5 bases). Per the germline V gene, CDR1 is SEHNR and CDR2 is FQNEAQ (reference sequence). The CDR3 runs 14 residues. V dropped 4 bases and J dropped 4 bases, with 11 bases sitting between them. CDR3 in DNA: TGTGCCAGCAGCTGGGACGGGGGAAATCAGCCCCAGCATTTT. Translation: CASSWDGGNQPQHF.

This chain joins TRBV7-9 and TRBJ1-1; weak D call: TRBD1 (5 bases). Per germline, CDR1 SEHNR and CDR2 FQNEAQ (reference sequence). Trimming cost V 2 bases and J 0 bases, with 7 bases left between them. The CDR3 totals 14 residues. The CDR3 DNA sequence: TGTGCCAGCAGCTTAATGGGACTGAACACTGAAGCTTTCTTT. Protein sequence: CASSLMGLNTEAFF. Full variable domain (remainder filled in from reference TRBV7-9 and TRBJ1-1): DTGVSQNPRHKITKRGQNVTFRCDPISEHNRLYWYRQTLGQGPEFLTYFQNEAQLEKSRLLSDRFSAERPKGSFSTLEIQRTEQGDSAMYLCASSLMGLNTEAFFGQGTRLTVV.

V usage is TRBV10-3 and J usage is TRBJ1-1; 8 bases are a match to TRBD1. CDR1 is ENHRY, CDR2 SYGVKD, per germline. The CDR3 loop spans 16 amino acids. J lost 1 base, V lost 2 bases, and 6 bases had no gene match. The CDR3, as DNA: TGTGCCATCAGTGAGCTAGGGACAGGAGCGAACACTGAAGCTTTCTTT. Translation: CAISELGTGANTEAFF.

The chain combines TRBV18 with TRBJ2-7; possibly TRBD1 for D (6 bases). The CDR3 spans 12 residues. In germline, CDR1 is KGHSH, CDR2 LQKENI. V lost 3 bases and J lost 7, with 10 bases in between. The CDR3 protein is CASSPGQSEQYF. The CDR3 DNA is TGTGCCAGCTCACCGGGACAATCAGAGCAGTACTTC.

This clonotype was observed a handful of times. The chain uses TRBV7-8 and TRBJ1-5; a possible D gene is TRBD1 (5 bases). Germline assignment: CDR1 SGHVS and CDR2 FQNEAQ. The V and J ends lost 5 bases and 2 bases respectively, with 16 bases between them. This CDR3 is built from 16 residues. This CDR3 is CASSAQQGRGNQPQHF. For the CDR3, the DNA is TGTGCCAGCAGCGCTCAGCAGGGACGGGGCAATCAGCCCCAGCATTTT.

V is TRBV11-2 and J is TRBJ2-7, with TRBD2 as a possible D gene (7 bases). Trimming removed 5 bases at V and 1 base at J, with 21 bases between. The germline V gene encodes CDR1 SGHAT and CDR2 FQNNGV. The CDR3 is 17 residues long. CDR3 sequence reads: CASSPRRLGGRSYEQYF. The CDR3 nucleotides read TGTGCCAGCAGCCCCCGTCGTTTGGGGGGGCGTTCCTACGAGCAGTACTTC.

This clonotype was seen just once. The genes are TRBV7-2 and TRBJ1-6; maybe TRBD1 (6 bases). This CDR3 region has 15 residues. V lost 4 bases and J 7 bases, leaving 14 bases between the germline ends. Germline V lookup: CDR1 SGHTA, CDR2 FQGNSA. This CDR3 reads CASSSQGGGNSPLHF. The CDR3 region has the DNA TGTGCCAGCAGCTCACAGGGTGGAGGAAATTCACCCCTCCACTTT.

This clonotype was recorded a few times. The chain couples TRBV11-3 to TRBJ1-1; 7 nucleotides match TRBD1. Germline-derived CDR1 and CDR2 are SGHNT and YENEEA. The CDR3 spans 13 residues. Trimming at V came to 5 bases and at J to 3 bases, leaving 3 bases not matched to a gene. The CDR3 DNA reads TGTGCCAGCAGCACCGGGACAGACACTGAAGCTTTCTTT. It specifies CASSTGTDTEAFF.

The CDR3 nucleotides are TGCAGTGCTAGGGGTAGTACATCTTTTCGGACAGATACGCAGTATTTT. Protein product: CSARGSTSFRTDTQYF. The gene calls are TRBV20-1 and TRBJ2-3; D is uncertain. This CDR3 region has 16 residues. V was clipped by 3 bases and J by 3 bases, with 19 bases between them. Germline values: CDR1 DFQATT, CDR2 SNEGSKA (reference sequence).

J is TRBJ2-2 and V is TRBV20-1; either TRBD1 or TRBD2 may supply D (5 bases each). Trimming pared 6 bases from V and 4 bases from J, leaving 12 bases between. Germline V gene lookup returns CDR1 DFQATT and CDR2 SNEGSKA (reference sequence). There are 13 residues in the CDR3. The CDR3 DNA follows: TGCAGTGCATGGGACCGATCCACCGGGGAGCTGTTTTTT. It is translated as CSAWDRSTGELFF.

The genes are TRBV5-1 and TRBJ2-5; 9 nucleotides align to TRBD1. Germline-derived CDR1 and CDR2 are SGHRS and YFSETQ. Unmatched junction bases numbered 6, after V lost 5 bases and J lost 4 bases. The CDR3 consists of 14 residues. CDR3 region: CASRLTGGAETQYF. CDR3 bases: TGCGCCAGCAGATTAACAGGGGGCGCAGAGACCCAGTACTTC.

CDR3 loop: CASSQQGQNYGYTF. CDR3 DNA sequence: TGTGCCAGCAGTCAGCAGGGACAGAACTATGGCTACACCTTC. The gene calls are TRBV25-1 and TRBJ1-2; TRBD1 matches at 7 bases. V was pared by 5 bases and J by 2 bases, with 5 bases of the junction left unmatched. Germline V CDR1 and CDR2: MGHDK, SYGVNS. The CDR3 loop spans 14 amino acids.

The chain couples TRBV27 to TRBJ2-2; TRBD1 matches 7 bases. The V and J ends lost 6 bases and 1 base, in that order; junction bases with no gene match: 8. This CDR3 has 16 amino acids. CDR1 and CDR2 from the germline V gene are MNHEY and SMNVEV (reference sequence). The CDR3 is CASSPMWTGNTGELFF. The CDR3 DNA follows: TGTGCCAGCAGCCCTATGTGGACAGGGAACACCGGGGAGCTGTTTTTT.

The gene calls are TRBV28 and TRBJ2-7; perhaps TRBD1 as D (6 bases). The CDR3 spans 15 residues. Germline CDR1 and CDR2: MDHEN and SYDVKM. With 6 bases removed from V and 2 bases from J, the gap between germline ends came to 17 bases. The CDR3 loop reads CASSLKPDRAYEQYF. Written as DNA, the CDR3 is TGTGCCAGCAGCCTTAAACCGGACAGAGCCTACGAGCAGTACTTC.

V is TRBV11-3 and J is TRBJ2-2, with D unresolved. Germline V gives CDR1 SGHNT, CDR2 YENEEA. Trimming removed 4 bases at V and 5 bases at J, with 14 bases between. The length of the CDR3 is 15 residues. The DNA of the CDR3 is TGTGCCAGCAGCTATAGCTGGGAAGGGACCGGGGAGCTGTTTTTT. Translated: CASSYSWEGTGELFF.

The rearrangement joins TRBV24-1 to TRBJ1-2, with 9 nucleotides matching TRBD1. Germline loops: CDR1 KGHDR, CDR2 SFDVKD. The V and J ends lost 4 bases and 2 bases, in that order; junction bases with no gene match: 1. The CDR3 has 14 residues. CDR3 protein: CATSETGGNYGYTF. The CDR3 region has the DNA TGTGCCACCAGTGAAACAGGGGGCAACTATGGCTACACCTTC.

The chain has TRBV5-1 and TRBJ1-2, with TRBD1 identical over 8 bases. CDR1 and CDR2 from the germline V gene are SGHRS and YFSETQ. V gave up 4 bases and J gave up 5 bases; unmatched junction bases: 16. The CDR3 totals 17 residues. CDR3 nucleotides: TGCGCCAGCAGCGCCGGACAGGGAGAGTCCTTAGGGTATGGCTACACCTTC. It codes for CASSAGQGESLGYGYTF. Full variable domain (remainder filled in from reference TRBV5-1 and TRBJ1-2): KAGVTQTPRYLIKTRGQQVTLSCSPISGHRSVSWYQQTPGQGLQFLFEYFSETQRNKGNFPGRFSGRQFSNSRSEMNVSTLELGDSALYLCASSAGQGESLGYGYTFGSGTRLTVV.

This clonotype appeared once. The chain carries TRBV5-4 and TRBJ1-1; TRBD1 agrees at 7 bases. Germline CDR1 reads SGHNT; CDR2 reads YYREEE (reference sequence). The CDR3 has 15 amino acids. The trim removed 9 bases at V and 0 bases at J, leaving 11 bases unmatched. The CDR3 region is CATSPVGQMNTEAFF. As DNA, the CDR3 is TGTGCCACCTCCCCTGTGGGACAGATGAACACTGAAGCTTTCTTT.

This clonotype turned up a few times. The chain uses TRBV25-1 and TRBJ1-1, with D possibly TRBD1 on 5 matching bases. Trimming took off 7 bases at V and 4 bases at J, with 13 bases between the two ends. CDR1 and CDR2 from the germline V gene are MGHDK and SYGVNS. The CDR3 totals 13 residues. The CDR3, as DNA: TGTGCCAGCACCAGCACGGGGGGCACTGAAGCTTTCTTT. It encodes CASTSTGGTEAFF.

This clonotype turned up a few times. The V call is TRBV15, the J call TRBJ2-2; D is possibly TRBD1 or TRBD2 (7 bases each). This CDR3 region has 12 residues. V shed 8 bases and J shed 15 bases, with 19 bases lying between them. Looked up from germline, CDR1 is LNHNV and CDR2 is YYDKDF (reference sequence). The CDR3 DNA is TGTGCCACCCATAGGGAGGGTGACAGGGTGTTTTTT. Translation: CATHREGDRVFF.

The CDR3, as DNA: TGCGCCAGCAGCTTACGGTCAGGGCAGCCCCAGCATTTT. Translated, it gives CASSLRSGQPQHF. This chain links TRBV5-1 with TRBJ1-5; tentatively, D is TRBD1 (5 bases). The CDR3 consists of 13 residues. The germline CDR1 and CDR2 sequences are SGHRS and YFSETQ. Deletions cut 2 bases from V and 7 bases from J, with 10 bases between.